This T cell receptor beta chain comes out of a study of blood T cell repertoires in COVID-19. The method was immunoSEQ multiplex PCR; TCRdb's version includes in-frame clones alone and lacks a portion of them. The data hold about 32,000 clones, with around 88% observed a single time. The germline gives CDR1 LNHDA, CDR2 SQIVND (reference sequence). The length of the CDR3 is 16 residues. The V and J ends lost 4 bases and 3 bases respectively, with 18 bases between them. The specimen was peripheral blood. The TCR was taken from a woman aged 65 to 85 with active COVID-19. J is TRBJ1-1 and V is TRBV19; a possible D gene is TRBD1 (6 bases). This CDR3 is CASSTMRTVGYTEAFF. The CDR3 DNA sequence: TGTGCCAGTAGTACGATGCGGACAGTTGGGTACACTGAAGCTTTCTTT.